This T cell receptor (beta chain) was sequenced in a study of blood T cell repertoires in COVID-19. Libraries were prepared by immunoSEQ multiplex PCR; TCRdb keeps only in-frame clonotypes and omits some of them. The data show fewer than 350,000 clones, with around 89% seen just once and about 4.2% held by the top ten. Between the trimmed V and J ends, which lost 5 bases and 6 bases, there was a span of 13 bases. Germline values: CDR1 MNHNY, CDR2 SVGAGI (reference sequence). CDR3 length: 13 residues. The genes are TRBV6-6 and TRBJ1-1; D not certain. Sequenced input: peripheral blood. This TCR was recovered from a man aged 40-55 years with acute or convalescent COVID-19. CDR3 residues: CASSPLLVSEAFF. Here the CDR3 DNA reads TGTGCCAGCAGTCCTTTACTAGTTTCTGAAGCTTTCTTT.